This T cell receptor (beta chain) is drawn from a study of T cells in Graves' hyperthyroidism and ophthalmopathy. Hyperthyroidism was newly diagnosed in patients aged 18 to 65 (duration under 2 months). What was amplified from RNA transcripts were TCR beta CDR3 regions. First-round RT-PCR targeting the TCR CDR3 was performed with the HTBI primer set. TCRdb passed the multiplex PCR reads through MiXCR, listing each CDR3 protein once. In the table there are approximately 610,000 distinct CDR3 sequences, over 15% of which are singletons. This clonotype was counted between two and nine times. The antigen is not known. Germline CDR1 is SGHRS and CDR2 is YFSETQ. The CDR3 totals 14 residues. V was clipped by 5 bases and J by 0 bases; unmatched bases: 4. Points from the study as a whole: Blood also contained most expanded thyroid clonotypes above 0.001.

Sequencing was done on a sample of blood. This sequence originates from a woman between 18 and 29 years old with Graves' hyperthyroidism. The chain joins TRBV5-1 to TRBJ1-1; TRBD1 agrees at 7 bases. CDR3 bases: TGCGCCAGCAGGTTCGGGACAGTGAACACTGAAGCTTTCTTT. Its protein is CASRFGTVNTEAFF.